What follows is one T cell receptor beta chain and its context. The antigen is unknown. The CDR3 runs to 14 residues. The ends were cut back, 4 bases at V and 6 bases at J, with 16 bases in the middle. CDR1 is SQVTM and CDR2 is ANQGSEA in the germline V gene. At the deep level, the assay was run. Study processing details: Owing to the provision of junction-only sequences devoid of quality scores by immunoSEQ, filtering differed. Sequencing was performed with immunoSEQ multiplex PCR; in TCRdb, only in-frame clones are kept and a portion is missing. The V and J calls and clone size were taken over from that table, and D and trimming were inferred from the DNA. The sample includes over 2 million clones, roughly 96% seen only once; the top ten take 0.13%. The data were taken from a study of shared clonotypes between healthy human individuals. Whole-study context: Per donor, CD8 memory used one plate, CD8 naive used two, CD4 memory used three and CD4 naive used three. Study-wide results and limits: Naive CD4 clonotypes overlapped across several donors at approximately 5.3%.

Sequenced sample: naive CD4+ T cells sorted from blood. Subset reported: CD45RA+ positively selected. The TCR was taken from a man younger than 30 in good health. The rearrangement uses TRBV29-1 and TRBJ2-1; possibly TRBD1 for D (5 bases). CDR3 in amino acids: CSVAWVQGTNEQFF. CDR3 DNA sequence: TGCAGCGTTGCTTGGGTCCAGGGTACCAATGAGCAGTTCTTC.